This T cell receptor beta chain was sequenced for a study of T cells in Graves' hyperthyroidism and ophthalmopathy. The TCR beta CDR3 regions underwent amplification using RNA transcripts as the source. A set of HTBI primers served as the primers for a first-round RT-PCR of the TCR CDR3. Using its own MiXCR run on the multiplex PCR reads, TCRdb lists one record per CDR3 protein. The sample carries around 400,000 distinct CDR3 sequences, around 15% recorded once. This clonotype was detected many times. Deletions cut 3 bases from V and 1 base from J, with 19 bases between. The CDR3 has 16 amino acids. CDR1 DFQATT and CDR2 SNEGSKA come from the germline V gene (reference sequence).

Material: blood. This TCR was recovered from an older woman with Graves' ophthalmopathy. The genes are TRBV20-1 and TRBJ2-7, with a weak D call TRBD1 (6 bases). This CDR3 is CSARRSLAGVSYEQYF. The CDR3 coding sequence is TGCAGTGCTAGGAGGTCGCTGGCAGGGGTATCCTACGAGCAGTACTTC.